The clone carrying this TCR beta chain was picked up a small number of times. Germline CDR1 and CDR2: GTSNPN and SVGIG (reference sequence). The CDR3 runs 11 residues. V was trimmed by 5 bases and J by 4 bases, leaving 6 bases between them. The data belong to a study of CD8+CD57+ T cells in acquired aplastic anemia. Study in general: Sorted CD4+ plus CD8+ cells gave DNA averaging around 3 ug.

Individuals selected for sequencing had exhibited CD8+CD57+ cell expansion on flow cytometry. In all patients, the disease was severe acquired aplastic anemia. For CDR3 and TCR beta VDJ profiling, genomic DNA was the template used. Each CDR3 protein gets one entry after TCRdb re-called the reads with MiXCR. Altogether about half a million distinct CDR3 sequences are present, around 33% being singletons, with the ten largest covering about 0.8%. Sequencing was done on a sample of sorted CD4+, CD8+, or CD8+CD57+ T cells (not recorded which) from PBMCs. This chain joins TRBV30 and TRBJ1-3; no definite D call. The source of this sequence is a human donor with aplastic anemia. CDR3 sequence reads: CAWGTGNTIYF. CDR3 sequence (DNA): TGTGCCTGGGGTACCGGAAACACCATATATTTT.